This T cell receptor beta chain comes out of a study of T cells after yellow fever vaccination (dated by TCRdb to the late 2010s). For the study in its entirety: The SMART-Seq v4 Ultra Low Input RNA kit was used to prepare libraries from fractions with low cell numbers. To follow T-cell clones before and after both primary and booster YFV17D yellow fever vaccination, bulk TCR alpha and beta repertoires underwent longitudinal sequencing. Two healthy male donors made up the cohort, one aged 18 to 30 years and the other aged 30 to 40 years. Blood was drawn at multiple timepoints before and after primary and secondary immunization, with bulk PBMC replicates and cell subsets isolated.

V is clipped by 2 bases and J by 5 bases, and the sequence between their germline boundaries is 9 bases long. The CDR3 holds 13 amino acids from the cysteine to the phenylalanine. The kept DNA is CDR3 alone, 39 bases in frame from the first base. From a lookup of the germline V gene, CDR1 and CDR2 are SGHDT and YYEEEE. General conclusions and limits of the study: After the booster, most clones that had expanded after primary vaccination were detected again (almost 97% of CD4 and under 90% of CD8), suggesting broad maintenance of memory. Because abundant contaminating clonotypes from the bulk population could be contained in FACS-sorted repertoires, computational filtering was required. The secondary T-cell response was found to be weaker but faster than the primary response, with a peak reached on day 5 rather than on day 15. A small fraction of clonotypes showed up in both the CD4 and CD8 compartments, probably as a result of convergent recombination. Only two donors were included in the study, so the extent to which the findings can be generalized is limited.

The treatment or condition label of this sample denotes: live attenuated yellow fever vaccine strain. A standard Ficoll-Paque protocol was used to isolate PBMCs from peripheral blood. CD4 and CD8 T-cell fractions were isolated with Dynabeads CD4 and CD8 positive selection kits. TriZol was used to extract RNA from bulk PBMCs, from CD4 and CD8 fractions, and from dextramer-positive and dextramer-negative fractions. Worth noting for this clonotype: Its antigen is unknown. No quality values exist for individual bases; no much larger clone is one base distant.

Sequencing took place on an Illumina NovaSeq 6000. TCR cDNA was synthesized by 5'RACE template switching, which introduced a universal primer site and unique molecular identifiers. Priming of cDNA synthesis was performed from both the TCR alpha and TCR beta constant segments. Libraries were amplified in two PCR steps, with sample barcodes and sequencing adapters added in the second step. Libraries were sequenced on Illumina HiSeq 2500 (2x100 bp) or NovaSeq (2x150 bp). The published analysis was carried out like this. Demultiplexing of reads and collapsing into UMI consensus sequences were performed with MIGEC, and V(D)J alignment was carried out with MiXCR. Vaccine-responding clonotypes were defined with edgeR using replicate PBMC samples, requiring FDR below 0.01 and a log2 fold change above 5 up to day 15. CD4 or CD8 identity was assigned to each bulk clonotype according to whether the clonotype was present at higher abundance in the sequenced CD4 repertoire or the sequenced CD8 repertoire. The public reads were run again by TCRdb, first through fastp at Q25 and then through MiXCR, and only productive beta chains were kept. Rows are combined by CDR3 protein, so each entry shows the most common genes and DNA. The V and J calls were determined by TCRdb, not by the authors. The sample table shows some 320,000 distinct CDR3 sequences, and 7.5% to 9% are seen once. Clones ranked in the top ten supply about 3% of the sample.

The starting material was CD4+ T cells sorted from PBMCs, obtained 5 days after the yellow fever booster vaccination. The source of this sequence is a man aged 18 to 29 who received the YFV17D yellow fever vaccine. The chain was built from TRBV5-6 and TRBJ2-3, with no D gene named confidently. The CDR3 amino acid sequence is: CASSFGRLDTQYF. In nucleotides, the sequence is TGTGCCAGCAGCTTCGGTCGACTAGATACGCAGTATTTT.